Listed below are T cell receptor beta chains from one sample, sequenced in a study of blood T cell repertoires in COVID-19. Clones were read by immunoSEQ multiplex PCR, and TCRdb kept only the in-frame ones, dropping some. The repertoire has about 280,000 clones, around 85% of them found once; the top ten carry more than 4.5%. What was sequenced was peripheral blood. The receptors were gathered from a man aged 45 to 65 with active or convalescent COVID-19. The CDR3 runs from the conserved cysteine through the conserved F or W. D genes are given only for firm matches. A row's size may be missing; if present it is once, few, many or a size class.

V	D	size	J	DNA	CDR3
TRBV5-1	NA	NA	TRBJ1-4	TGCGCCAGCAGCTTGGGGGCAGGGAGGGACGTTTCAACTAATGAAAAACTGTTTTTT	CASSLGAGRDVSTNEKLFF
TRBV7-2	TRBD1	NA	TRBJ2-5	TGTGCCAGCAGCCCACCCTCCGGGACAGGGGGCCCGACCCAGTACTTC	CASSPPSGTGGPTQYF
TRBV11-3	NA	few	TRBJ2-3	TGTGCCAGCAGCTTGAGCCATAGCACAGATACGCAGTATTTT	CASSLSHSTDTQYF
TRBV6-2/TRBV6-3	NA	NA	TRBJ2-1	TGTGCCAGCAGTTACTCGAAGCATAGCGGCGAGGAGCAGTTCTTC	CASSYSKHSGEEQFF
TRBV3-1/TRBV3-2	NA	NA	TRBJ2-7	TGTGCCAGCAGCCAAGGTTCCAATTCCTACGAGCAGTACTTC	CASSQGSNSYEQYF
TRBV18	TRBD1	once	TRBJ2-7	TGTGCCAGCTCACTTGGACAGGGAGACGAGCAGTACTTC	CASSLGQGDEQYF
TRBV29-1	NA	NA	TRBJ1-4	TGCAGCGTTGGGAGGTCAACTAATGAAAAACTGTTTTTT	CSVGRSTNEKLFF
TRBV6-2/TRBV6-3	TRBD2	NA	TRBJ2-5	TGTGCCAGCAGCCGGGAGGGAGGCCAAGAGACCCAGTACTTC	CASSREGGQETQYF
TRBV28	NA	once	TRBJ2-7	TGTGCCAGCAGTTTTACCGGCGAGCAGTACTTC	CASSFTGEQYF
TRBV11-2	TRBD2	few	TRBJ2-7	TGTGCCAGCAGCATCGGATTTAGCGGGAGGGCCGGGTTTGCCGAGCAGTACTTC	CASSIGFSGRAGFAEQYF
TRBV30	NA	NA	TRBJ1-6	TGTGCCTGGAGACAAGGAGGGAATTCACCCCTCCACTTT	CAWRQGGNSPLHF
TRBV29-1	NA	NA	TRBJ2-1	TGCAGCGCTACGGGGACTGTCCAGGGTGAGGGGAATCACGCACGATACAATGAGCAGTTCTTC	CSATGTVQGEGNHARYNEQFF
TRBV28	NA	NA	TRBJ1-1	TGTGCCAGCAGCCCCTCCCTGAGATACACTGAAGCTTTCTTT	CASSPSLRYTEAFF
TRBV5-1	TRBD2	NA	TRBJ2-3	TGCGCCAGCAGCTTAGGGACTAGCGGGAGGGGAAATACGCAGTATTTT	CASSLGTSGRGNTQYF
TRBV7-8	TRBD1	NA	TRBJ2-6	TGTGCCAGCAGCCCTAGGCCTCAGGGGGCTGGGGCCAACGTCCTGACTTTC	CASSPRPQGAGANVLTF
TRBV7-2	NA	NA	TRBJ2-3	TGTGCCAGCAGCTTGGAAATTTCGCTTAGCAATCAGCCCCAGTATTTT	CASSLEISLSNQPQYF
TRBV30	NA	NA	TRBJ1-1	TGTGCCTGGAGCCTGCAGTTGAACACTGAAGCTTTCTTT	CAWSLQLNTEAFF
TRBV14	TRBD2	many	TRBJ2-1	TGTGCCAGCAGCCAAGCGAGGCGGGAGGGCCGGGAGCAGTTCTTC	CASSQARREGREQFF
TRBV2	NA	once	TRBJ1-4	TGTGCCAGCCTCGACACACTGGGTGAAAAACTGTTTTTT	CASLDTLGEKLFF
TRBV7-8	TRBD2	NA	TRBJ2-3	TGTGCCAGCAGCTTAGCTCTAGCGGTTGGCACAGATACGCAGTATTTT	CASSLALAVGTDTQYF
TRBV27	NA	once	TRBJ2-7	TGTGCCAGCTGCCCAGGGGAATGCTACGAGCAGTACTTC	CASCPGECYEQYF
TRBV19	NA	few	TRBJ1-1	TGTGCCAGTAGAGAGTTTATCGGGGTGGACACTGAAGCTTTCTTT	CASREFIGVDTEAFF
TRBV3-1/TRBV3-2	TRBD1	NA	TRBJ2-7	TGTGCCAGCAGCGCCCGGACAGGTAGCTCCTACGAGCAGTACTTC	CASSARTGSSYEQYF
TRBV29-1	TRBD1	NA	TRBJ2-5	TGCAGCGTGTCCGGGACAGGGGATAGTTCGTTAGAGACCCAGTACTTC	CSVSGTGDSSLETQYF
TRBV7-8	TRBD2	once	TRBJ2-3	TGTGCCAGCAGCTTAGCGACTAGCGGGAGACGGACAGATACGCAGTATTTT	CASSLATSGRRTDTQYF
TRBV7-9	TRBD1	NA	TRBJ1-1	TGTGCCAGCAGCCTTGGGGACAGACGAAACACTGAAGCTTTCTTT	CASSLGDRRNTEAFF
TRBV20-1	NA	NA	TRBJ2-7	TGCAGTGCTAGGTTCACCGGGGATCCTATCTTC	CSARFTGDPIF
TRBV7-6	NA	few	TRBJ1-4	TGTGCCAGCAGCTCCCGACAGACTGGGGCCAGGGCTAATGAAAAACTGTTTTTT	CASSSRQTGARANEKLFF
TRBV7-6	NA	NA	TRBJ2-3	TGTGCCAGCAGCGGGGACAACGCCCGGGATACGCAGTATTTT	CASSGDNARDTQYF
TRBV10-3	TRBD2	NA	TRBJ2-7	TGTGCCATCTCTAGCGGGAGGTTATTAGTTTACGAGCAGTACTTC	CAISSGRLLVYEQYF
TRBV24-1	TRBD1	NA	TRBJ2-3	TGTGCCACCAGTGATAAGGGACAGGGGGACACAGATACGCAGTATTTT	CATSDKGQGDTDTQYF
TRBV5-8	TRBD1	NA	TRBJ1-3	TGTGCCAGCAGCTTTGGGACAGCCTGGTCTGGAAACACCATATATTTT	CASSFGTAWSGNTIYF
TRBV9	TRBD2	NA	TRBJ2-3	TGTGCCAGCAGCGTCAGCGGGGCGTCGGATACGCAGTATTTT	CASSVSGASDTQYF
TRBV4-1	NA	NA	TRBJ1-2	TGCGCCAGCAGCCAAAACCTAGGGGTTCCTGGCTACACCTTC	CASSQNLGVPGYTF
TRBV7-9	NA	few	TRBJ1-2	TGTGCCAGCAGCTCAACTTTTAATTTGAATGGCTACACCTTC	CASSSTFNLNGYTF
TRBV6-5	TRBD2	NA	TRBJ2-7	TGTGCCAGCAGGACTAGCGGGGCCACCTACGAGCAGTACTTC	CASRTSGATYEQYF
TRBV30	NA	few	TRBJ1-1	TGTGCCTGGAGTCAACACAGGGCTGGCACTGAAGCTTTCTTT	CAWSQHRAGTEAFF
TRBV5-1	NA	NA	TRBJ2-2	TGCGCCCCCAGGGGCCCCGGGGAGCTGTTTTTT	CAPRGPGELFF
TRBV18	TRBD1	few	TRBJ2-1	TGTGCCAGCTCATCCGGGACAGGGACTCAAGAGCAGTTCTTC	CASSSGTGTQEQFF
TRBV6-6	NA	few	TRBJ1-2	TGTGCCAGCAGTCCGTTCCAGGGGTATGGCTACACCTTC	CASSPFQGYGYTF